The TCR beta chain described here comes from a study of follicular helper T cells after annual influenza vaccination. The study's findings and limits: Successive annual vaccinations recalled a recurrent oligoclonal ICOS+CD38+ cTfh response with influenza-specific clonotypes. Rare clonotypes were missed; only about 10-22% of cells gave TCRB.

Comment on this clone: Its cognate antigen is unknown.

This sample's time point: 2015-2016 season, pre-vaccination. Clones were read by immunoSEQ multiplex PCR, and TCRdb kept only the in-frame ones, dropping some. This sample carries approximately 6,500 clones, 75% to 85% of them seen once, and the ten largest clones take 0.6% to 0.95%. This TCR derives from an adult who received the influenza vaccine. The source was CXCR5- memory CD4+ T cells sorted from blood, collected on the day of influenza vaccination.

This chain's CDR3 is CASSQQPRGGNTEAFF. The CDR3 region has the DNA TGTGCCAGCAGTCAACAACCCCGGGGTGGGAACACTGAAGCTTTCTTT. V is TRBV4-2 and J is TRBJ1-1, with D hard to call. Germline V gene data show CDR1 as LGHNA and CDR2 as YNFKEQ. CDR3 length equals 16 residues. Trimming shortened V by 6 bases and J by 1 base, and 18 bases separated the two germline ends.